The text below deals with one TCR beta chain. Its specificity is not known. Analyses pooled second doses at about 4 or about 12 weeks. The germline V gene encodes CDR1 SNHLY and CDR2 FYNNEI. The CDR3 loop spans 16 amino acids. V was clipped by 4 bases and J by 0 bases; unmatched bases: 6. Clones were read by immunoSEQ multiplex PCR, and TCRdb kept only the in-frame ones, dropping some. This table has some 150,000 clones, 80% to 95% appearing once. This entry belongs to a study of T cell responses to AZD1222 COVID-19 vaccine. Findings and limits, study-wide: After the peak T cell response, and only then, were repertoires sampled. The span of vaccine-associated CD4 TCRs extended across spike, with dominance at 160-218 and 743-854. Unmutated variant regions are reportedly the target of nearly half of TCRs that are spike-specific.

Sequences were derived from peripheral blood, sampled 28 days after the second AZD1222 dose. The sequence was collected from an adult who received the AZD1222 COVID-19 vaccine. J is TRBJ1-2 and V is TRBV2; 9 positions match TRBD1. The CDR3 region is CASSAGQGFPNYGYTF. The CDR3 DNA reads as TGTGCCAGCAGTGCGGGACAGGGATTTCCTAACTATGGCTACACCTTC.